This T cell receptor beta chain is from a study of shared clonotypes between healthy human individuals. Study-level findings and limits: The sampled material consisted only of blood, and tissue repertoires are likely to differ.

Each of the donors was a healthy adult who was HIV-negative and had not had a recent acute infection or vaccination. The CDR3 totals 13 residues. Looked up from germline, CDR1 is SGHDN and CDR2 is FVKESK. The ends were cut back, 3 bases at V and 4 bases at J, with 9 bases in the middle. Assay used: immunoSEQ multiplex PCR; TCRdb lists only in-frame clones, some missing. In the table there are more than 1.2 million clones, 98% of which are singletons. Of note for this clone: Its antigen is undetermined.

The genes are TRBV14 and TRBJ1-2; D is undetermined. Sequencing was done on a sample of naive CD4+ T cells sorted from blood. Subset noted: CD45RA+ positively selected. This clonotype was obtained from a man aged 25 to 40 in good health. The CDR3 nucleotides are TGTGCCAGCAGCCAGGATGTAGGCTATGGCTACACCTTC. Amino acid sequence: CASSQDVGYGYTF.